This TCR beta chain derives from a study of post-analysis software for immune sequencing data (dated by TCRdb to about 2015). Background for the entire study: The recorded disease courses included relapsing-remitting, secondary progressive and progressive-relapsing multiple sclerosis, and some patients had no subtype annotation. The patient repertoires were compared against approximately eleven previously published healthy control repertoires obtained from donors aged 6 to 25 years. A subset of samples was prepared in parallel using single-end sample barcoding, then pooled and co-amplified after Illumina adapter ligation.

What the authors observed across the whole study: When samples were clustered directly using the F measure, samples prepared in the same batch co-clustered strongly, which prompted a batch-effect correction. Normalized Chao1 diversity was significantly lower in multiple sclerosis patients than controls, suggesting substantial peripheral T-cell clonal expansion. The multiple sclerosis patient group was slightly younger than the control group.

Library generation was performed with PCR. Instrument used: Illumina HiSeq 2500. To reduce PCR and sequencing biases, unique molecular identifiers were built into the TCR beta cDNA libraries. Some 500,000 cDNA molecules were obtained per 1 to 10 million input T cells, so each molecule approximated one T cell. Patient libraries were prepared and sequenced with the same protocol used for the earlier healthy control dataset. Samples belonging to the same batch were prepared together, multiplexed and sequenced on a shared HiSeq lane. Per the original workflow: MIGEC was used to process the raw barcoded reads, and molecular identifier groups with only a single read were discarded before consensus assembly and CDR3 extraction. Clonotype tables were post-analysed with VDJtools, normalizing diversity by down-sampling all datasets to the smallest sample size. To correct batch-related cross-sample contamination, repertoire overlap clustering matched CDR3 amino acid sequences but not nucleotide sequences. Using fastp at Q25 and MiXCR, TCRdb reprocessed the public reads and kept productive beta chains. For every CDR3 protein sequence, its rows merge into one entry that carries the most common genes and DNA. TCRdb assigned the V and J calls; the authors' analysis was not used. The sample includes 740,000 or so distinct CDR3 sequences, with approximately 53% observed a single time. Of the sample, roughly 4.4% falls within the top ten clones.

To demonstrate the VDJtools post-analysis software, TCR beta repertoires were profiled from the peripheral blood of over ten young patients with multiple sclerosis. The patients with multiple sclerosis were children and adolescents between about 6 and 16 years of age. Remarks on this clonotype: Its antigen has not been determined. Within one base of it there is no much larger clone, and no base qualities were kept.

Sequencing input: blood. This receptor was taken from a girl aged 5 to 17 with multiple sclerosis.

The sequenced DNA is TGTGCCATCAGTGTAGGACAGGGTAGTGGCTACACCTTC. Translated, it reads CAISVGQGSGYTF. Recombination linked TRBV10-3 to TRBJ1-2; 8 middle bases align to TRBD1. Trimmed from V: 4 bases; trimmed from J: 7 bases; junction bases lacking a gene match: 5. Looking up the germline V gene yields CDR1 ENHRY and CDR2 SYGVKD. From its cysteine to its phenylalanine, the CDR3 spans 13 amino acids. This entry keeps only the CDR3 DNA: 39 bases, framed from base 1.